Here is one T cell receptor (beta chain) with its context. This clone has a single count. The antigen it binds to is not known. Per-nucleotide qualities are absent, and no much larger clonotype sits a single base away. The library came from the immunoSEQ multiplex PCR assay. For the multiplex PCR, a mixture combining 60 forward primers for TCR Vbeta segments and 13 reverse primers for TCR Jbeta segments was used. Amplification of the CDR3 region of rearranged TCR beta genes was performed with a multiplex PCR assay on genomic DNA. The Illumina HiSeq System was used to sequence the amplified TCR beta libraries as 87-base-pair reads. The authors' analysis ran thus. In a later analysis, tens of millions of unique TCR beta chains were counted across the 650 to 750 repertoires, and approximately 11 million of these chains were shared by at least two donors. To remove PCR and sequencing errors, raw reads were error-corrected and collapsed into unique sequences using a nearest-neighbor algorithm that merged closely related sequences. To assign V, D and J gene segments, CDR3 sequences were aligned to IMGT reference sequences. Each retained sequence needed at least a six-nucleotide match to both a V gene segment and a J gene segment. Rearrangements were called productive when the CDR3 lacked stop codons and stayed in frame with V and J; all others were non-productive. Following IMGT convention, CDR3 was defined as the stretch from the second conserved V-encoded cysteine to the conserved J-encoded phenylalanine. Sequences without an unambiguous match to a single V gene segment were excluded from the earlier analysis of 450 to 650 of the donors. In an earlier analysis of some 590 of the donors, a V segment was called functional when productive rearrangements were above 56.7%, and segregating when the standard deviation between donors exceeded 5%. To diagnose cytomegalovirus status from the catalog of TCR beta chain sequences, a statistical classification framework was built. In a later analysis, V and J genes were assigned by comparing TCR nucleotide sequences against IMGT/GENE-DB human TR gene sequences. In a later analysis, CDR3 sequences and most-parsimonious VDJ recombination scenarios were assigned using the TCRdist pipeline. In a later analysis, every TCR beta chain was defined by the combination of its CDR3 amino acid sequence and its V-gene family, and reads without a unique V-gene family were dropped. To address suspected cross-contamination and a sequencing artifact, a later analysis removed 592 highly shared, low-generation-probability nucleotide sequences. In a later analysis, a clonal expansion index for each public chain was calculated from normalized within-repertoire ranks of inferred template counts. A later analysis computed generation probabilities with a VDJ recombination model fitted to out-of-frame rearrangements, and checked the results against IGoR. In a later analysis, hypergeometric tests were used to score TCR-TCR, TCR-HLA and TCR-CMV co-occurrence, with a repertoire-size bias correction applied to TCR pairs. In a later analysis, false discovery rates were estimated by permuting HLA or CMV assignments 20 times. A later analysis grouped co-occurring TCRs with DBSCAN, adding TCRdist sequence similarity when clustering within HLA-allele-positive subsets. Repertoires with fewer than 30,000 or more than 120,000 public chains were left out of co-occurrence clustering, as were four to six repertoires with anomalous nucleotide sharing. What TCRdb holds here is the immuneACCESS table cut down to in-frame rearrangements. Part of the clones is not present; checked against another copy, under half of the missing clones reflect an unresolved V gene, and the others are unexplained. That table furnishes V, J and clone size, whereas the DNA furnished D and trimming. The sample profile shows some 130,000 clones; approximately 80% of them were found once. The ten largest clones represent 2% to 2.5% of the sample.

V is pared back by 5 bases and J by 2 bases, with 7 bases lying between the germline termini. CDR1 and CDR2 were assigned from the germline V gene as SGHRS and YFSETQ. The CDR3 has 12 amino acids, counting the end cysteine and phenylalanine. Solely the CDR3 DNA is kept, with 36 bases framed from the first base. This sample was included in a study of cytomegalovirus exposure and HLA in healthy donors (dated by TCRdb to 2016 to 2017). About the study as a whole: According to an earlier analysis of a few hundred of the donors, some 180 million T cells yielded roughly 110 million unique TCR beta sequences and about 300 Gb of sequence data. In a later analysis, previously published TCR beta repertoires from fewer than 750 donors were re-analyzed and high-resolution HLA genotyping was added so that TCR occurrence patterns could be studied. A later genetic analysis took genome-wide SNP genotypes for about 55% of the roughly 670 donors and used that subset as a discovery cohort. Besides the first cohort of around 700 subjects, a separate validation cohort made up of about 120 different subjects was used. The study aimed to test whether signatures of past pathogen exposure could be identified by cataloging public T cell receptors. Every repertoire in the discovery cohort had been generated on one and the same sequencing platform. A few DR-DQ haplotypes were handled as single units for association and clustering because linkage in the cohort was strong. On average, around 240,000 unique TCR beta nucleotide sequences were sequenced per donor among roughly 430 genotyped donors of the cohort, with roughly 20% of those sequences being non-productive. In an earlier analysis of roughly 580 of the donors, high-throughput TCR beta sequencing was used to judge whether each TCR beta V gene segment behaved as functional or pseudogenic. To predict cytomegalovirus infection status, the study combined high-throughput TCR immunosequencing, statistical association of individual TCRs with disease status, and machine learning. Donor age, sex, ethnicity and CMV serostatus were compiled alongside the repertoire data. The later analysis used no new phenotypic data to find candidate immune exposures, relying instead on TCR beta sequences and their occurrence across donors. An early release that covered some 630 HLA-typed donors contained 250 to 350 gigabases of sequencing data and about 93 million unique TCR sequences. The study used immunosequencing to profile the T cell repertoires of under 700 subjects and linked those repertoires to cytomegalovirus serostatus. HLA typing covered class I and class II loci at four-digit resolution. Of the approximately 400 genotyped donors, around 81% fell in the genetic ancestry cluster associated with self-reported Caucasian donors. The number of donors typed differed by locus, with about 620-630 for A, B, C, DRB1 and DQB1, around 520 for DQA1, approximately 580 for DPA1, and under 490 for DPB1. Overall study outcomes, separate from this receptor: A further reported finding was that TCR beta sequences accurately predicted the HLA-A and HLA-B alleles for most subjects in the first cohort. A few of the identified cytomegalovirus-associated TCR beta chains were confirmed in vitro to be specific for cytomegalovirus antigens. In this cohort, only TCR beta chains were sequenced, and detectable features were limited by the absence of alpha or paired-chain data. In both the original and validation cohorts, the classifier was reported to diagnose cytomegalovirus status with high specificity and sensitivity. An earlier analysis of approximately 540 of the donors showed that most TCR beta V segments appeared in productive rearrangements either about 87% or about 30% of the time, which broadly matched IMGT annotations. CMV serostatus was the only immune exposure information available for the cohort. Assigning TCR associations to individual alleles was difficult when HLA alleles, especially DR and DQ, strongly co-occurred. It was suggested by the authors that the approach could potentially be generalized to other disease states and immunological phenotypes. Compared with the 666-donor mean, donors in an Asian-associated ancestry cluster had fewer N-insertions in productive TCRs, according to a later genetic analysis. Because counts were too low, seventeen rarely observed V segments, including chromosome 9 orphons, were left out of the earlier analysis of some 600 of the donors. Because some donors lacked HLA typing at each locus, the association tests relied only on the typed subset. While some public TCRs were present in many individuals, most TCR sequences turned up only very rarely across donors. In a later analysis, HLA-associated TCR beta chains showed more clonal expansion and lower generation probabilities than non-associated chains that were equally common. The study gave a list of 150 to 200 TCR beta chains associated with cytomegalovirus. Correlated functional status among segregating V segments might reflect linkage disequilibrium, but an unknown experimental factor could not be ruled out. Specific HLA alleles were associated with 15,000 to 20,000 TCR beta sequences at a false discovery rate of 0.05 in a later analysis. A later analysis reported that several top co-occurrence clusters appeared linked to parvovirus B19, influenza, CMV and Epstein-Barr virus. In a later analysis, TCR association rates were found to vary across HLA loci, with the most associated TCRs seen for DRB1 alleles and the fewest for HLA-C alleles. An association between a missense DCLRE1C variant and V-gene and J-gene trimming of TCR beta chains was found in a later genetic analysis and replicated in an independent cohort. Some IMGT-functional V segments, including TRBV6-2 and TRBV6-3, could not be told apart with the 87-base-pair reads, so those segments were excluded. According to a later analysis, most CMV-associated TCR beta chains appeared to be HLA-restricted, and the HLA associations seemed to be driven largely by CMV exposure. A group of highly shared sequence variants was considered likely to be a technical artifact of the sequencing pipeline. Sequencing depth was assumed to be roughly uniform across donors in the presence/absence analyses, though that assumption may not hold.

The cohort was made up of 666 healthy bone marrow donors. At the time of sampling, every cohort member was nominally healthy, though immune exposures that went unrecorded were likely present. The donor was CMV seronegative and belonged to the group of under 400 seronegative cohort members. Every donor gave a peripheral blood sample, and the peripheral blood mononuclear cells from that sample were used for TCR beta sequencing. The Qiagen DNeasy Blood Extraction Kit was used to extract genomic DNA from the blood cell samples. This chain joins TRBV5-1 to TRBJ1-2; TRBD1 is a weak D gene call, 6 bases matching. Specimen: PBMCs. This TCR was sampled from a man in his thirties or forties in good health and CMV-seronegative. Read as DNA, the sequence is TGCGCCAGCAGTGGACAGAACTATGGCTACACCTTC. It specifies CASSGQNYGYTF.